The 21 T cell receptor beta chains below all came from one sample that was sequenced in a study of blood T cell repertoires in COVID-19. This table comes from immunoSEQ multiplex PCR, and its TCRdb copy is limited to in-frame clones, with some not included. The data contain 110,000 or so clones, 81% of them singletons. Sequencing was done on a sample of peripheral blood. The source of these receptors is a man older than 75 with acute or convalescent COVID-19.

The CDR3 sequence is CAISENLSGYTF. CDR3 nucleotide sequence: TGTGCCATCAGTGAGAACTTAAGCGGCTACACCTTC. The V and J genes are TRBV10-3 and TRBJ1-2; D ambiguous. V shed 2 bases and J shed 8 bases, with 9 bases lying between them. Germline CDR1 is ENHRY and CDR2 is SYGVKD. The CDR3 runs to 12 residues.

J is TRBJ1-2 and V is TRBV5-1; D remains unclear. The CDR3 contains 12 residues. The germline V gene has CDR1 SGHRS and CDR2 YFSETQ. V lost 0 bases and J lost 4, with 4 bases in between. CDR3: CASSLGAYGYTF. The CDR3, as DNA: TGCGCCAGCAGCTTGGGGGCCTATGGCTACACCTTC.

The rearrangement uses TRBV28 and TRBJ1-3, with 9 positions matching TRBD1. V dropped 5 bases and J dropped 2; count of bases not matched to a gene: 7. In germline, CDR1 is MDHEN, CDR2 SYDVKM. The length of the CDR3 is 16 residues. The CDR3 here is CASSELTGGTGNTIYF. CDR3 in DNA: TGTGCCAGCAGTGAGCTGACAGGGGGAACTGGAAACACCATATATTTT.

The CDR3 DNA sequence: TGTGCCACCAGCAGAGATTGGACTAGCGGGAGCACCTACAATGAGCAGTTCTTC. As protein: CATSRDWTSGSTYNEQFF. This chain uses TRBV15 with TRBJ2-1; TRBD2 matches 13 bases. The CDR3 extends over 18 amino acids. The V segment lost 0 bases and the J segment 2 bases; nucleotides outside the gene matches: 4. Looked up from germline, CDR1 is LNHNV and CDR2 is YYDKDF (reference sequence).

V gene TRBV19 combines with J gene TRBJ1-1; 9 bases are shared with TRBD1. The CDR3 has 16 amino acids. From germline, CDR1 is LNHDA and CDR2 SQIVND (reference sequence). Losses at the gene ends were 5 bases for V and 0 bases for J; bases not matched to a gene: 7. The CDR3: CASSRGGQGMNTEAFF. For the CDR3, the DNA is TGTGCCAGTAGTCGGGGAGGACAGGGGATGAACACTGAAGCTTTCTTT.

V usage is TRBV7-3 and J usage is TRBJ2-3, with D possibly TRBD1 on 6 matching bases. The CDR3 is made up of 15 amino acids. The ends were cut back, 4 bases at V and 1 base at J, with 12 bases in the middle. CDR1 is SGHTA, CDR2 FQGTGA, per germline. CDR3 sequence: CASSSTGRGTDTQYF. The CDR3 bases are TGTGCCAGCAGCTCAACAGGGAGAGGCACAGATACGCAGTATTTT. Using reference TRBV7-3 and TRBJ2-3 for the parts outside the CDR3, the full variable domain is GAGVSQTPSNKVTEKGKYVELRCDPISGHTALYWYRQSLGQGPEFLIYFQGTGAADDSGLPNDRFFAVRPEGSVSTLKIQRTERGDSAVYLCASSSTGRGTDTQYFGPGTRLTVL.

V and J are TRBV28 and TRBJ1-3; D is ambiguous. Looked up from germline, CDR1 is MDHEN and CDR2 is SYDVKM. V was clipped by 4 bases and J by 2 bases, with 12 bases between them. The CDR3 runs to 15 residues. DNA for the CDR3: TGTGCCAGCAGTTACGGGAGCGGCGCTGGAAACACCATATATTTT. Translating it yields CASSYGSGAGNTIYF.

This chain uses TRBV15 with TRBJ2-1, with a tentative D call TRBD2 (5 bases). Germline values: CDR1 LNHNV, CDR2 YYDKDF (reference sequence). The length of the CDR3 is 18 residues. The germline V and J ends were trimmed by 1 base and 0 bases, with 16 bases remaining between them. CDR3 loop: CATSRVSSRPVSYNEQFF. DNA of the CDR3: TGTGCCACCAGCAGAGTTTCTAGCCGTCCCGTCTCCTACAATGAGCAGTTCTTC.

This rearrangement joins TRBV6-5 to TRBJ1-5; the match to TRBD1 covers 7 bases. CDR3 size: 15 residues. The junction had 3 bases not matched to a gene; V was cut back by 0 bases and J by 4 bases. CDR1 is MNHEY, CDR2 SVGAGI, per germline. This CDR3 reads CASSYSAGGNQPQHF. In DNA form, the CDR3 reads TGTGCCAGCAGTTACTCTGCAGGGGGTAATCAGCCCCAGCATTTT.

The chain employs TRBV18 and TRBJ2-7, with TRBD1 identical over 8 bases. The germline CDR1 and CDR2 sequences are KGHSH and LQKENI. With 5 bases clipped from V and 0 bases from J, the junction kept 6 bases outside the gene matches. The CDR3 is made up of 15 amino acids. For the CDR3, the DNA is TGTGCCAGCTCATCGGACAGGGTAGGCTCCTACGAGCAGTACTTC. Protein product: CASSSDRVGSYEQYF.

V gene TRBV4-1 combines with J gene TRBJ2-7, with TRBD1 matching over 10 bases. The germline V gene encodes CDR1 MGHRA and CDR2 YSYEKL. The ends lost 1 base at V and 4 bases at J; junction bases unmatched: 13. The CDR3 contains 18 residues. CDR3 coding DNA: TGCGCCAGCAGCCAAGGGACTTCCGGGACAGGGGCTTCTTACGAGCAGTACTTC. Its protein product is CASSQGTSGTGASYEQYF.

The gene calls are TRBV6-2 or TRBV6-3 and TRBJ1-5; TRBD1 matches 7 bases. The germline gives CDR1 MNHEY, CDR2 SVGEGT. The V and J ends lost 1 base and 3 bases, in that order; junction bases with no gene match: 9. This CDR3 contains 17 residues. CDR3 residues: CASSYFGQGGSNQPQHF. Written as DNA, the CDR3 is TGTGCCAGCAGTTACTTCGGGCAGGGGGGTTCCAATCAGCCCCAGCATTTT.

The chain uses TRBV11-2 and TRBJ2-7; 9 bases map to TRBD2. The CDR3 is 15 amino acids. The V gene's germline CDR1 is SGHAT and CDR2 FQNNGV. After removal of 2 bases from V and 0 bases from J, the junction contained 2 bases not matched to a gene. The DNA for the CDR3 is TGTGCCAGCAGCTTAATACTAGCGGGCTCCTACGAGCAGTACTTC. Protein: CASSLILAGSYEQYF.

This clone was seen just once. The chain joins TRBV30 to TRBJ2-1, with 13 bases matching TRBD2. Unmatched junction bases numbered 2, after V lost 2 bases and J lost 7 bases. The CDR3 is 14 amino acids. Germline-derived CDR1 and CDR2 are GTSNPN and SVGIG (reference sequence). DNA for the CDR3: TGTGCCTGGAGTAAGACTAGCGGGAGGAATGAGCAGTTCTTC. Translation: CAWSKTSGRNEQFF.

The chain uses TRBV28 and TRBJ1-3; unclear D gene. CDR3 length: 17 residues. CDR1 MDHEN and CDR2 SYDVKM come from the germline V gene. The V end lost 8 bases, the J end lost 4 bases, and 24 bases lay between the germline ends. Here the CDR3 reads CASAPPPAQRRGNTIYF. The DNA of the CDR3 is TGTGCCAGCGCACCCCCCCCAGCGCAACGAAGGGGAAACACCATATATTTT.

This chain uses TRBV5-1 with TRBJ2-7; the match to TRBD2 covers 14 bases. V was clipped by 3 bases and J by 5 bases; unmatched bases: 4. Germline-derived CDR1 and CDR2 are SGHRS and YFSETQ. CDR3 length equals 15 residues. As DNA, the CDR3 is TGCGCCAGCAGCTCCGGGACTAGCGGGAGTAACGAGCAGTACTTC. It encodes CASSSGTSGSNEQYF.

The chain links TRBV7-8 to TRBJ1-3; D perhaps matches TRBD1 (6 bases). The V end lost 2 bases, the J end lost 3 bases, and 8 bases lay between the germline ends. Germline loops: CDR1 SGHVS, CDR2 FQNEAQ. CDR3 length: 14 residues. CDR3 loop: CASSLSGVGNTIYF. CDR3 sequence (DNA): TGTGCCAGCAGCTTATCAGGGGTTGGAAACACCATATATTTT.

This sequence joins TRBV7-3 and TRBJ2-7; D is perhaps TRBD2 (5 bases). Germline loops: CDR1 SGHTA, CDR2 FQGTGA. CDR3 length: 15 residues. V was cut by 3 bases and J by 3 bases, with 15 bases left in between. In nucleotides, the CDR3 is TGTGCCAGCAGCTTTAGTAAAGCGGTTGTCTACGAGCAGTACTTC. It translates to CASSFSKAVVYEQYF.

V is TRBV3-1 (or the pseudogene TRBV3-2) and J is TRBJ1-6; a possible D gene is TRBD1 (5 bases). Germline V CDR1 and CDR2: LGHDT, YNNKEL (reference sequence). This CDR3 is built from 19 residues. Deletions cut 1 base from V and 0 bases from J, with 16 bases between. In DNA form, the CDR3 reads TGTGCCAGCAGCCAAGGGGGGGGGTTCAAAACCTCCTATAATTCACCCCTCCACTTT. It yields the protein CASSQGGGFKTSYNSPLHF.

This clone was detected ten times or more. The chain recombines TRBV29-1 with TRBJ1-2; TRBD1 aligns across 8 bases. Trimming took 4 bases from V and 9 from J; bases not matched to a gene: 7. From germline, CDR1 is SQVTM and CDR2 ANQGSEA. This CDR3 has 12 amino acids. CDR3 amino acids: CSVVGDRGSYTF. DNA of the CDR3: TGCAGCGTTGTCGGAGACAGGGGAAGCTACACCTTC.

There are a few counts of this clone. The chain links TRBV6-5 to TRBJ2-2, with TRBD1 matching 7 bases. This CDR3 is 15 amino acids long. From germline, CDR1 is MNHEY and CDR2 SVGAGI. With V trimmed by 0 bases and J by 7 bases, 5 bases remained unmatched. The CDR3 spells CASSYSNRGHGELFF. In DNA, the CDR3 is TGTGCCAGCAGTTACTCGAACAGGGGCCACGGGGAGCTGTTTTTT.